This T cell receptor (beta chain) was sequenced during a study of cytomegalovirus exposure and HLA in healthy donors. The PCR had 60 Vbeta and 13 Jbeta primers. Assay: immunoSEQ multiplex PCR; the TCRdb copy retains only in-frame clones and omits some. The sample includes roughly 190,000 clones, about 85% seen only once; the top ten take around 0.98%. The germline V gene encodes CDR1 LNHDA and CDR2 SQIVND (reference sequence). V was cut by 2 bases and J by 6 bases, with 6 bases left in between. There are 12 residues in the CDR3. Sequences were obtained from PBMCs. V usage is TRBV19 and J usage is TRBJ2-3, with D unclear. The clonotype originates from a boy younger than 10 in good health and CMV-seronegative. CDR3 amino acids: CASSISVDTQYF. As DNA, the CDR3 is TGTGCCAGTAGTATATCAGTGGATACGCAGTATTTT.